Listed here are 16 T cell receptor beta chains from one sample, sequenced in a study of shared clonotypes between healthy human individuals. Produced via immunoSEQ multiplex PCR; TCRdb's table is partial and in-frame only. This table holds roughly 500,000 clones, more than 65% found once. The sequenced sample consisted of PBMCs. Every receptor here comes from a woman between 40 and 55 years old in good health. Some clones in this sample may be carry-over from other donors' samples.

Concerning this clone itself: A read error is possible here, since a much larger clone lies one base away. V and J are TRBV6-5 and TRBJ2-6; D call uncertain. Germline CDR1 MNHEY, CDR2 SVGAGI. The CDR3 length is 15 residues. CDR3 DNA sequence: TGTGCCGGCAGGTCTAGAATCGCTGGGGCCAACGTCCTGACTTTC. This gives the protein CAGRSRIAGANVLTF.

The rearrangement joins TRBV18 to TRBJ2-7; 8 bases match TRBD1. From germline, CDR1 is KGHSH and CDR2 LQKENI. The CDR3 is 19 amino acids. The trim removed 5 bases at V and 4 bases at J, leaving 22 bases unmatched. CDR3 bases: TGTGCCAGCTCATCTTCAGGGGGCGCGTCCCTTTCAAAACTATACGAGCAGTACTTC. As protein: CASSSSGGASLSKLYEQYF.

Only one count was recorded for this clone. The V call is TRBV19, the J call TRBJ2-7, with D tentatively TRBD1 (7 bases). The CDR3 sequence is 14 residues long. The germline V gene encodes CDR1 LNHDA and CDR2 SQIVND (reference sequence). Trimming shortened V by 3 bases and J by 5 bases, and 14 bases separated the two germline ends. CDR3 sequence: CASSIQGGGNEQYF. In DNA, the CDR3 is TGTGCCAGTAGTATCCAAGGGGGCGGGAACGAGCAGTACTTC.

The chain uses TRBV29-1 and TRBJ2-1, with 8 bases aligning to TRBD2. Germline V gives CDR1 SQVTM, CDR2 ANQGSEA. CDR3 length equals 12 residues. The V gene end was trimmed by 2 bases and the J gene end by 12 bases; junction bases not matched to a gene: 6. CDR3 nucleotides: TGCAGCGTTGAATCGACTAGCGTTTGGCAGTTCTTC. This encodes CSVESTSVWQFF.

The rearrangement joins TRBV2 to TRBJ1-5; unclear D gene. The germline gives CDR1 SNHLY, CDR2 FYNNEI. V was cut by 4 bases and J by 2 bases, with 12 bases left in between. This CDR3 is built from 15 residues. The CDR3: CASSASGLGNQPQHF. For the CDR3, the DNA is TGTGCCAGCAGTGCCTCCGGGCTGGGCAATCAGCCCCAGCATTTT. The full variable domain, in which reference TRBV2 and TRBJ1-5 provide the parts outside the CDR3, is EPEVTQTPSHQVTQMGQEVILRCVPISNHLYFYWYRQILGQKVEFLVSFYNNEISEKSEIFDDQFSVERPDGSNFTLKIRSTKLEDSAMYFCASSASGLGNQPQHFGDGTRLSIL.

The chain uses TRBV30 and TRBJ2-5, with 7 bases matching TRBD1. The last part of the DNA fits TRBJ2-7 better; the J call may be wrong. Germline CDR1 reads GTSNPN; CDR2 reads SVGIG (reference sequence). The CDR3 spans 14 residues. CDR3 bases: TGTGCCTGGAGGGCACCGGGACAGTTATACGAGCAGTACTTC. Its protein product is CAWRAPGQLYEQYF.

The V gene is TRBV30, the J gene TRBJ2-2; the match to TRBD2 covers 7 bases. CDR1 and CDR2 (germline): GTSNPN, SVGIG (reference sequence). CDR3 length: 15 amino acids. V shed 2 bases and J 6 bases; nucleotides not matched to a gene: 9. The DNA for the CDR3 is TGTGCCTGGAGTCTGATTCCTAGCGGTTCCGGGGAGCTGTTTTTT. This gives the protein CAWSLIPSGSGELFF.

On this clone: The junction differs from germline at one of its ends, possibly a read error. The rearrangement links TRBV7-7 to TRBJ1-1; D call uncertain. CDR3 length: 13 amino acids. Germline V gene lookup returns CDR1 SSHAT and CDR2 FNYEAQ (reference sequence). This CDR3 is CASSLGLGSEAFF. The CDR3 nucleotides read TGTGCTAGCAGCTTAGGTCTTGGGTCTGAAGCTTTCTTT.

This rearrangement joins TRBV5-4 to TRBJ1-4; 8 bases are shared with TRBD1. The CDR3 extends over 17 amino acids. With V trimmed by 2 bases and J by 5 bases, 11 bases remained unmatched. The germline gives CDR1 SGHNT, CDR2 YYREEE (reference sequence). CDR3 loop: CASSFGVARGQNEKLFF. In DNA, the CDR3 is TGTGCCAGCAGCTTTGGAGTTGCCAGGGGGCAAAATGAAAAACTGTTTTTT.

The chain uses TRBV27 and TRBJ2-7; TRBD2 is a possible D gene (5 bases). Trimming took 5 bases from V and 6 from J, leaving 11 bases between them. Looked up from germline, CDR1 is MNHEY and CDR2 is SMNVEV (reference sequence). The CDR3 length is 12 residues. DNA for the CDR3: TGTGCCAGCAGTAAACCGGGGTTCGAGCAGTACTTC. It yields the protein CASSKPGFEQYF.

The chain recombines TRBV5-1 with TRBJ2-3; 10 nucleotides align to TRBD1. Unmatched junction bases numbered 9, after V lost 7 bases and J lost 4 bases. The V gene's germline CDR1 is SGHRS and CDR2 YFSETQ. This CDR3 contains 15 residues. CDR3 coding DNA: TGCGCCAGCTCCCAAGCCGGACAGGGGGCAGATACGCAGTATTTT. It encodes CASSQAGQGADTQYF.

The gene calls are TRBV7-6 and TRBJ2-7; D unclear. The CDR3 spans 14 residues. The germline V and J ends were trimmed by 1 base and 0 bases, with 7 bases remaining between them. CDR1 is SGHVS, CDR2 FNYEAQ, per germline. The CDR3, as DNA: TGTGCCAGCAGCTTAGTTACCAACTCCTACGAGCAGTACTTC. Translated, it gives CASSLVTNSYEQYF. The complete variable domain, with remaining parts taken from reference TRBV7-6 and TRBJ2-7, reads GAGVSQSPRYKVTKRGQDVALRCDPISGHVSLYWYRQALGQGPEFLTYFNYEAQQDKSGLPNDRFSAERPEGSISTLTIQRTEQRDSAMYRCASSLVTNSYEQYFGPGTRLTVT.

The chain has TRBV28 and TRBJ2-3, with 8 bases identical to TRBD2. V lost 5 bases to trimming and J lost 1 base; unmatched junction nucleotides: 5. Per the germline V gene, CDR1 is MDHEN and CDR2 is SYDVKM. This CDR3 has 15 residues. This chain's CDR3 is CASSKTGGGTDTQYF. CDR3 in DNA: TGTGCCAGCAGTAAAACGGGAGGGGGCACAGATACGCAGTATTTT.

V and J are TRBV4-1 and TRBJ2-7; D possibly corresponds to TRBD2 (6 bases). Germline lookup yields CDR1 MGHRA and CDR2 YSYEKL. V was cut by 3 bases and J by 0 bases, with 9 bases left in between. This CDR3 region has 14 residues. The CDR3 bases are TGCGCCAGCAGCCACGCGGGGAGCTCCTACGAGCAGTACTTC. The encoded protein is CASSHAGSSYEQYF.

The genes are TRBV30 and TRBJ1-3; maybe TRBD1 (6 bases). CDR1 and CDR2 (germline): GTSNPN, SVGIG (reference sequence). This CDR3 has 18 amino acids. V dropped 0 bases and J dropped 0 bases, with 18 bases sitting between them. The CDR3 loop is CAWSVYREGQISGNTIYF. The CDR3 DNA sequence: TGTGCCTGGAGTGTATACCGAGAGGGACAAATCTCTGGAAACACCATATATTTT. The complete variable domain, with remaining parts taken from reference TRBV30 and TRBJ1-3, reads SQTIHQWPATLVQPVGSPLSLECTVEGTSNPNLYWYRQAAGRGLQLLFYSVGIGQISSEVPQNLSASRPQDRQFILSSKKLLLSDSGFYLCAWSVYREGQISGNTIYFGEGSWLTVV.

This chain links TRBV11-2 with TRBJ1-2; 7 nucleotides align to TRBD1. Trimming took 5 bases from V and 4 from J; bases not matched to a gene: 10. The germline gives CDR1 SGHAT, CDR2 FQNNGV. This CDR3 contains 15 residues. CDR3 protein: CASSMTGRSVYGYTF. For the CDR3, the DNA is TGTGCCAGCAGCATGACAGGGCGGTCTGTCTATGGCTACACCTTC.